The 29 T cell receptor beta chains below were found in one sample sequenced in a study of CD8 T cells in Susac syndrome. Roughly 0.45 to 1 ug RNA was reverse transcribed with random hexamers. Each CDR3 protein is one row after TCRdb ran MiXCR on the immunoSEQ multiplex PCR reads. The sample yields some 160,000 distinct CDR3 sequences, 85% to 95% seen once. The specimen was CD4+ T cells from PBMCs. The origin of the receptors is a human donor with Susac syndrome.

The chain carries TRBV18 and TRBJ2-2; D call uncertain. Germline lookup yields CDR1 KGHSH and CDR2 LQKENI. Trimming removed 1 base at V and 1 base at J, with 13 bases between. The CDR3 length is 17 residues. Here the CDR3 reads CASSPQSSRRNTGELFF. The CDR3 coding sequence is TGTGCCAGCTCACCACAGTCCTCCCGGCGGAACACCGGGGAGCTGTTTTTT.

The chain employs TRBV20-1 and TRBJ1-2; 8 bases are a match to TRBD1. CDR3 length: 12 amino acids. Germline trimming cut 5 bases from V and 4 bases from J; bases unmatched to any gene: 3. Looked up from germline, CDR1 is DFQATT and CDR2 is SNEGSKA (reference sequence). The CDR3 nucleotides are TGCAGTGCTCGGACAGGGACCTATGGCTACACCTTC. As protein: CSARTGTYGYTF.

The V and J genes are TRBV20-1 and TRBJ1-4; no clear D. The CDR3 has 14 residues. Deletions cut 5 bases from V and 0 bases from J, with 10 bases between. Germline assignment: CDR1 DFQATT and CDR2 SNEGSKA (reference sequence). The chain's CDR3 is CSAHHSSTNEKLFF. In DNA, the CDR3 is TGCAGTGCTCATCACAGTTCAACTAATGAAAAACTGTTTTTT.

The V and J genes are TRBV25-1 and TRBJ1-1; tentatively, D is TRBD1 (5 bases). Germline CDR1 is MGHDK and CDR2 is SYGVNS. Trimming pared 1 base from V and 4 bases from J, leaving 10 bases between. This CDR3 contains 14 residues. CDR3 region: CASSESQRGTEAFF. For the CDR3, the DNA is TGTGCCAGCAGTGAATCCCAAAGGGGCACTGAAGCTTTCTTT.

The chain couples TRBV25-1 to TRBJ2-3, with TRBD2 matching over 10 bases. This CDR3 contains 14 residues. The trim removed 7 bases at V and 3 bases at J, leaving 4 bases unmatched. CDR1 and CDR2 from the germline V gene are MGHDK and SYGVNS. The CDR3 DNA follows: TGTGCCAGCAAGGTAGCGGGGGGAACAGATACGCAGTATTTT. It encodes CASKVAGGTDTQYF.

The rearrangement joins TRBV10-2 to TRBJ1-2; D unresolved. The V and J ends lost 7 bases and 3 bases respectively, with 15 bases between them. The CDR3 contains 14 residues. Germline CDR1 is WSHSY and CDR2 is SAAADI. CDR3 amino acids: CASKGARADYGYTF. The DNA of the CDR3 is TGCGCCAGCAAGGGCGCACGGGCAGACTATGGCTACACCTTC.

The chain has TRBV20-1 and TRBJ2-2; D may match TRBD1 or TRBD2 (6 bases each). Germline V gene sequence: CDR1 DFQATT, CDR2 SNEGSKA (reference sequence). The CDR3 consists of 14 residues. V was clipped by 5 bases and J by 2 bases, with 12 bases between them. The CDR3 reads CSAGGRINTGELFF. The CDR3 coding sequence is TGCAGTGCTGGGGGGCGGATCAACACCGGGGAGCTGTTTTTT.

V and J are TRBV7-9 and TRBJ1-5; a weak D match, TRBD1 (6 bases). Trimming removed 5 bases at V and 6 bases at J, with 11 bases between. Germline CDR1 is SEHNR and CDR2 is FQNEAQ (reference sequence). There are 13 residues in the CDR3. The chain's CDR3 is CASSRDMGQPQHF. CDR3 DNA sequence: TGTGCCAGCAGCCGGGACATGGGTCAGCCCCAGCATTTT.

This clonotype has a single count. V gene TRBV9 combines with J gene TRBJ2-5; 11 nucleotides match TRBD1. The CDR3 is 16 amino acids. Germline CDR1 reads SGDLS; CDR2 reads YYNGEE. The V gene end was trimmed by 0 bases and the J gene end by 5 bases; junction bases not matched to a gene: 6. The CDR3 spells CASSVGGTGGSETQYF. CDR3 bases: TGTGCCAGCAGCGTAGGTGGGACAGGGGGATCGGAGACCCAGTACTTC.

The genes are TRBV19 and TRBJ1-5; D unclear. Trimming cost V 5 bases and J 7 bases, with 12 bases left between them. The CDR3 sequence is 13 residues long. Germline V gene sequence: CDR1 LNHDA, CDR2 SQIVND (reference sequence). In DNA, the CDR3 is TGTGCCAGTAGTCCGGAAGGAGTCCAGCCCCAGCATTTT. Its protein is CASSPEGVQPQHF.

This clonotype was found once. V is TRBV10-3 and J is TRBJ1-6; D unresolved. Per germline, CDR1 ENHRY and CDR2 SYGVKD. Trimming removed 2 bases at V and 8 bases at J, with 4 bases between. The CDR3 runs to 12 residues. CDR3 sequence (DNA): TGTGCCATCAGTGAGCGGGATTCACCCCTCCACTTT. It is translated as CAISERDSPLHF.

This clonotype was counted between two and nine times. The chain has TRBV14 and TRBJ2-4; maybe TRBD2 (5 bases). This CDR3 has 13 amino acids. Germline-derived CDR1 and CDR2 are SGHDN and FVKESK. V shed 4 bases and J shed 5 bases, with 9 bases lying between them. The DNA of the CDR3 is TGTGCCAGCAGCCCAGGAGGCCAAAACATTCAGTACTTC. This translates into CASSPGGQNIQYF. The whole variable domain, filled in from reference TRBV14 and TRBJ2-4, reads EAGVTQFPSHSVIEKGQTVTLRCDPISGHDNLYWYRRVMGKEIKFLLHFVKESKQDESGMPNNRFLAERTGGTYSTLKVQPAELEDSGVYFCASSPGGQNIQYFGAGTRLSVL.

This clonotype was seen just once. V usage is TRBV15 and J usage is TRBJ2-1; tentatively, D is TRBD1 (6 bases). The ends were cut back, 1 base at V and 3 bases at J, with 7 bases in the middle. Looked up from germline, CDR1 is LNHNV and CDR2 is YYDKDF (reference sequence). This CDR3 region has 14 residues. DNA of the CDR3: TGTGCCACCAGCAGAGGGGACATCTACAATGAGCAGTTCTTC. Its protein product is CATSRGDIYNEQFF.

The chain uses TRBV20-1 and TRBJ2-5; 8 positions match TRBD1. Germline CDR1 reads DFQATT; CDR2 reads SNEGSKA (reference sequence). CDR3 size: 13 residues. After removal of 2 bases from V and 10 bases from J, the junction contained 9 bases not matched to a gene. CDR3 DNA: TGCAGTGCTAGAAAAGGACAGGGTAAAGTCCAGTACTTC. Translating gives CSARKGQGKVQYF.

The rearrangement uses TRBV7-2 and TRBJ2-3; D perhaps matches TRBD1 (5 bases). Germline V CDR1 and CDR2: SGHTA, FQGNSA. This CDR3 has 13 amino acids. Trimming removed 6 bases at V and 0 bases at J, with 7 bases between. CDR3 in DNA: TGTGCCAGCAGGGGGCCTAGCACAGATACGCAGTATTTT. Translation: CASRGPSTDTQYF.

V is TRBV5-1 and J is TRBJ2-7, with 9 bases matching TRBD2. Germline trimming cut 0 bases from V and 5 bases from J; bases unmatched to any gene: 9. Germline V gene data show CDR1 as SGHRS and CDR2 as YFSETQ. CDR3 length: 16 amino acids. The chain's CDR3 is CASSLAVRTSVHEQYF. The DNA of the CDR3 is TGCGCCAGCAGCTTGGCCGTCAGGACTAGCGTCCACGAGCAGTACTTC.

This chain connects TRBV5-1 to TRBJ2-2; 8 bases match TRBD1. Germline V gene lookup returns CDR1 SGHRS and CDR2 YFSETQ. The CDR3 has 15 amino acids. V lost 3 bases and J lost 6; bases outside the gene matches: 7. The CDR3 sequence: CASSSGTGRAGELFF. CDR3 sequence (DNA): TGCGCCAGCAGCTCCGGGACAGGACGGGCCGGGGAGCTGTTTTTT.

The chain uses TRBV4-1 and TRBJ2-5; no firm D call. The length of the CDR3 is 16 residues. Per germline, CDR1 MGHRA and CDR2 YSYEKL. V lost 0 bases to trimming and J lost 5 bases, with 16 bases between them. CDR3 protein: CASSQDLGPLGETQYF. The CDR3 DNA sequence: TGCGCCAGCAGCCAAGATCTCGGCCCGCTGGGGGAGACCCAGTACTTC.

The chain links TRBV30 to TRBJ2-3; D possibly matches TRBD1 or TRBD2 (5 bases each). The V gene's germline CDR1 is GTSNPN and CDR2 SVGIG (reference sequence). The CDR3 extends over 16 amino acids. With 2 bases removed from V and 7 bases from J, the gap between germline ends came to 22 bases. As DNA, the CDR3 is TGTGCCTGGAGTTCATCCCCGGGGCTAGGACGACATACGCAGTATTTT. It yields the protein CAWSSSPGLGRHTQYF.

The chain joins TRBV5-1 to TRBJ1-1; D not resolved. There are 14 residues in the CDR3. Trimming stripped 3 bases from V and 1 base from J, with 10 bases between. The germline V gene has CDR1 SGHRS and CDR2 YFSETQ. The DNA of the CDR3 is TGCGCCAGCAGCTACGGACGGAAGAACACTGAAGCTTTCTTT. This gives the protein CASSYGRKNTEAFF.

In its sample, this clonotype was seen a few times. The chain has TRBV5-4 and TRBJ2-5, with TRBD2 identical over 11 bases. The CDR3 length is 15 residues. Germline CDR1 is SGHNT and CDR2 is YYREEE (reference sequence). Trimming removed 0 bases from V and 4 bases from J; junction bases left unmatched: 2. The CDR3 protein is CASSLGLAGGETQYF. CDR3 sequence (DNA): TGTGCCAGCAGCTTGGGGCTAGCGGGGGGAGAGACCCAGTACTTC.

CDR3 coding DNA: TGCAGCGTCGCCGGGACAGGGAGGGCAGATACGCAGTATTTT. It specifies CSVAGTGRADTQYF. The chain links TRBV29-1 to TRBJ2-3; TRBD1 matches 9 bases. The CDR3 is 14 amino acids. V lost 6 bases to trimming and J lost 4 bases; unmatched junction nucleotides: 8. From germline, CDR1 is SQVTM and CDR2 ANQGSEA.

This sequence joins TRBV9 and TRBJ1-2; a weak D match, TRBD1 (6 bases). V gave up 1 base and J gave up 3 bases, with 7 bases separating them. Germline values: CDR1 SGDLS, CDR2 YYNGEE. The CDR3 has 13 residues. The CDR3 coding sequence is TGTGCCAGCAGCGTACACAGGGACTATGGCTACACCTTC. Translated, it gives CASSVHRDYGYTF.

V usage is TRBV2 and J usage is TRBJ1-1; 7 bases line up with TRBD1. The CDR3 runs to 13 residues. Trimming removed 6 bases from V and 3 bases from J; junction bases left unmatched: 4. Germline lookup yields CDR1 SNHLY and CDR2 FYNNEI. The CDR3 sequence: CASSEGQYTEAFF. Here the CDR3 DNA reads TGTGCCAGCAGCGAGGGACAGTACACTGAAGCTTTCTTT.

The V gene is TRBV7-9, the J gene TRBJ2-7, with 11 nucleotides matching TRBD2. CDR1 is SEHNR and CDR2 is FQNEAQ in the germline V gene (reference sequence). V lost 2 bases to trimming and J lost 7 bases; unmatched junction nucleotides: 10. This CDR3 contains 16 residues. The CDR3, as DNA: TGTGCCAGCAGCTTAAAAGGCGGACTAGCGGGTGGTGAGCAGTACTTC. Translated: CASSLKGGLAGGEQYF.

The chain recombines TRBV20-1 with TRBJ2-5; 8 nucleotides match TRBD2. The CDR3 consists of 15 residues. The trim removed 7 bases at V and 2 bases at J, leaving 12 bases unmatched. The germline V gene has CDR1 DFQATT and CDR2 SNEGSKA (reference sequence). CDR3 residues: CSVSIGGGPQETQYF. Here the CDR3 DNA reads TGCAGTGTTTCTATCGGGGGGGGCCCACAAGAGACCCAGTACTTC.

The chain employs TRBV7-2 and TRBJ2-5; no reliable D call. The CDR3 is 13 amino acids. The germline V gene has CDR1 SGHTA and CDR2 FQGNSA. V was trimmed by 2 bases and J by 4 bases, leaving 8 bases between them. CDR3 amino acids: CASSLPPTETQYF. The CDR3 DNA reads TGTGCCAGCAGCTTACCACCTACAGAGACCCAGTACTTC.

The table lists this clonotype with a count of one. CDR3 amino acids: CASSTQGGYGYTF. CDR3 DNA sequence: TGTGCCAGCAGCACTCAGGGTGGATATGGCTACACCTTC. This chain joins TRBV13 and TRBJ1-2, with TRBD1 as a possible D gene (5 bases). Trimming removed 5 bases from V and 5 bases from J, with 12 bases in between. The germline V gene has CDR1 PRHDT and CDR2 FYEKMQ (reference sequence). The CDR3 runs to 13 residues.

This clonotype was counted a single time. The chain carries TRBV14 and TRBJ1-2, with 8 bases fitting TRBD1. CDR1 and CDR2 from the germline V gene are SGHDN and FVKESK. The V segment lost 4 bases and the J segment 5 bases; nucleotides outside the gene matches: 9. CDR3 size: 15 residues. The CDR3 is CASSLAGGVGYGYTF. For the CDR3, the DNA is TGTGCCAGCAGCCTTGCAGGGGGCGTGGGGTATGGCTACACCTTC.